Sequencing of this TCR beta chain was carried out in a study of T cells after somatic rescue of genetic block. Sequenced by immunoSEQ multiplex PCR; TCRdb stores in-frame clones only, minus some. The sample includes under 150,000 clones, about nine tenths of them seen just once. The CDR3 extends over 13 amino acids. CDR1 is LNHDA and CDR2 is SQIVND in the germline V gene (reference sequence). The ends were cut back, 6 bases at V and 1 base at J, with 7 bases in the middle. The chain links TRBV19 to TRBJ1-3; perhaps TRBD1 as D (5 bases). Sequenced input: peripheral blood mononuclear cells (PBMCs). This sequence was found in a woman aged 18-30 years. DNA for the CDR3: TGTGCCAGTAGCGGGGCTTCTGGAAACACCATATATTTT. It yields the protein CASSGASGNTIYF.